Below, 13 T cell receptor beta chains from the same sample are listed, as sequenced in a study of cytomegalovirus exposure and HLA in healthy donors (TCRdb year 2017). Library construction relied on the immunoSEQ multiplex PCR assay. For the multiplex PCR, a mixture combining 60 forward primers for TCR Vbeta segments and 13 reverse primers for TCR Jbeta segments was used. TCRdb's version of the immuneACCESS table is confined to in-frame rearrangements and falls short of the full clone set. An unresolved V gene accounts for under half of the shortfall where checked; the remainder is of unknown origin. In all, the sample holds roughly 280,000 clones, and around two thirds of those were seen once. Roughly 2.4% of the sample is held by the ten biggest clonotypes. Sequenced sample: PBMCs. These receptors originate from a female donor in good health and CMV-seronegative.

In its sample, this clone was seen once. CDR3 nucleotide sequence: TGTGCCAGCATCCACAGGGGGCTATACGAGCAGTACTTC. Its protein is CASIHRGLYEQYF. The chain joins TRBV28 to TRBJ2-7; 9 bases line up with TRBD1. Germline CDR1 reads MDHEN; CDR2 reads SYDVKM. The J segment lost 4 bases and the V segment lost 7 bases, leaving 5 bases of the junction unmatched. The CDR3 contains 13 residues.

CDR3 protein: CASSLTSGRYEQFF. The DNA of the CDR3 is TGCGCCAGCAGCTTGACTAGCGGGAGATACGAGCAGTTCTTC. This chain connects TRBV5-1 to TRBJ2-1; 11 bases agree with TRBD2. The V and J ends lost 1 base and 10 bases, in that order; junction bases with no gene match: 4. CDR1 and CDR2 from the germline V gene are SGHRS and YFSETQ. The CDR3 covers 14 residues.

The chain carries TRBV7-3 and TRBJ2-7, with TRBD2 matching 10 bases. J was trimmed by 6 bases and V by 6 bases; bases with no gene match: 5. The CDR3 consists of 13 residues. Germline-derived CDR1 and CDR2 are SGHTA and FQGTGA. The CDR3 spells CASSQGLAAEQYF. The CDR3 nucleotides read TGTGCCAGCAGTCAAGGACTAGCGGCCGAGCAGTACTTC.

The chain employs TRBV19 and TRBJ2-1; D uncertain. The CDR3 runs to 13 residues. Trimming removed 1 base from V and 9 bases from J, with 10 bases in between. The germline V gene has CDR1 LNHDA and CDR2 SQIVND (reference sequence). The CDR3 coding sequence is TGTGCCAGTAGTATAGTACCTAGAAGTGAGCAGTTCTTC. This translates into CASSIVPRSEQFF.

The V gene is TRBV28, the J gene TRBJ1-1; 7 nucleotides match TRBD1. The CDR3 extends over 18 amino acids. CDR1 and CDR2 from the germline V gene are MDHEN and SYDVKM. J lost 2 bases, V lost 3 bases, and 15 bases had no gene match. CDR3 amino acids: CASSFEGAIDLINTEAFF. DNA for the CDR3: TGTGCCAGCAGTTTCGAGGGGGCTATTGATCTTATAAACACTGAAGCTTTCTTT. The whole variable domain, remainder taken from reference TRBV28 and TRBJ1-1, is DVKVTQSSRYLVKRTGEKVFLECVQDMDHENMFWYRQDPGLGLRLIYFSYDVKMKEKGDIPEGYSVSREKKERFSLILESASTNQTSMYLCASSFEGAIDLINTEAFFGQGTRLTVV.

The chain uses TRBV4-2 and TRBJ2-1; 11 bases are a match to TRBD2. Germline V gene data show CDR1 as LGHNA and CDR2 as YNFKEQ. V trimming: 4 bases; J trimming: 4 bases; junction bases outside the gene matches: 6. The CDR3 contains 16 residues. Written as DNA, the CDR3 is TGTGCCAGCAGCCCGTACACTAGCGGGAGTTACAATGAGCAGTTCTTC. Translation: CASSPYTSGSYNEQFF.

This clone came up a few times. The rearrangement links TRBV15 to TRBJ2-7, with 7 bases aligning to TRBD2. There are 12 residues in the CDR3. V lost 8 bases, J lost 2 bases, and 3 bases stayed unmatched. The germline CDR1 and CDR2 sequences are LNHNV and YYDKDF (reference sequence). DNA for the CDR3: TGTGCCACCTCGCGGGGGACCTACGAGCAGTACTTC. It specifies CATSRGTYEQYF.

This chain connects TRBV7-9 to TRBJ2-3; 10 bases match TRBD2. V lost 4 bases and J lost 3; bases outside the gene matches: 4. In germline, CDR1 is SEHNR, CDR2 FQNEAQ (reference sequence). The CDR3 is 15 amino acids. CDR3 region: CASSSSGSETDTQYF. For the CDR3, the DNA is TGTGCCAGCAGCTCTAGCGGGAGTGAGACAGATACGCAGTATTTT.

This chain links TRBV29-1 with TRBJ1-6; 9 nucleotides align to TRBD1. CDR3 length: 13 residues. CDR1 is SQVTM, CDR2 ANQGSEA, per germline. V shed 6 bases and J 8 bases; nucleotides not matched to a gene: 5. The CDR3 DNA follows: TGCAGCGTCGGGGACAGGGAATATTCACCCCTCCACTTT. Its translation is CSVGDREYSPLHF.

The chain joins TRBV27 to TRBJ2-3; D is unclear. Trimming stripped 3 bases from V and 1 base from J, with 8 bases between. There are 14 residues in the CDR3. CDR1 is MNHEY, CDR2 SMNVEV, per germline (reference sequence). This CDR3 reads CASSFRRGTDTQYF. As DNA, the CDR3 is TGTGCCAGCAGTTTTAGAAGAGGCACAGATACGCAGTATTTT.

This sequence joins TRBV5-6 and TRBJ2-6, with D possibly TRBD1 on 5 matching bases. This CDR3 region has 15 residues. Germline loops: CDR1 SGHDT, CDR2 YYEEEE. The V end was cut by 0 bases, the J end by 4 bases, with 8 bases between. CDR3 residues: CASSLGGTGANVLTF. The CDR3 nucleotides read TGTGCCAGCAGCTTGGGGGGCACCGGGGCCAACGTCCTGACTTTC.

This sequence joins TRBV2 and TRBJ1-5, with TRBD1 matching over 7 bases. J gave up 4 bases and V 6 bases, and 9 bases lay outside the gene matches. The germline V gene encodes CDR1 SNHLY and CDR2 FYNNEI. The CDR3 length is 15 residues. CDR3 bases: TGTGCCAGCAGAGTATTGGGACAGATAAATCAGCCCCAGCATTTT. It specifies CASRVLGQINQPQHF.

The chain employs TRBV9 and TRBJ1-5; D uncertain. Germline loops: CDR1 SGDLS, CDR2 YYNGEE. V was cut by 4 bases and J by 6 bases, with 11 bases left in between. The CDR3 is 13 residues long. CDR3 in DNA: TGTGCCAGCAGCTTAGGAGGTTCTCAGCCCCAGCATTTT. Protein sequence: CASSLGGSQPQHF.